This entry concerns a single TCR beta chain. V was clipped by 2 bases and J by 3 bases; unmatched bases: 4. CDR1 is KGHSH and CDR2 is LQKENI in the germline V gene. This CDR3 region has 16 residues. TCRdb's table, derived via immunoSEQ multiplex PCR, lists solely in-frame clones and lacks some. The table lists over 150,000 clones, about 82% of them singletons. These data originate in a study of blood T cell repertoires in COVID-19. This rearrangement joins TRBV18 to TRBJ2-7, with TRBD2 matching 13 bases. The origin of this receptor is a man aged 50-59 years with active or convalescent COVID-19. Sequencing was carried out using peripheral blood. The CDR3 is CASSPGTSGAIYEQYF. The DNA of the CDR3 is TGTGCCAGCTCACCAGGGACTAGCGGGGCAATCTACGAGCAGTACTTC.